Each of the 18 T cell receptor beta chains below was sequenced from the same sample in a study of T cells in Graves' hyperthyroidism and ophthalmopathy. Amplified TCR beta CDR3 regions came from RNA transcripts. HTBI primers were the set used in a first-round RT-PCR of the TCR CDR3. A single record per CDR3 protein comes from TCRdb applying MiXCR to the multiplex PCR reads. Seen here are around 350,000 distinct CDR3 sequences, about a sixth observed once, and the top ten hold roughly 35%. Sequenced sample: blood. These receptors originate from a woman aged 25 to 39 with Graves' hyperthyroidism that later progressed to Graves' ophthalmopathy.

This clonotype showed up many times. The chain carries TRBV28 and TRBJ2-7; TRBD1 agrees at 8 bases. The CDR3 spans 14 residues. CDR1 MDHEN and CDR2 SYDVKM come from the germline V gene. Trimming cost V 3 bases and J 6 bases; bases outside gene matches: 7. The CDR3 nucleotides read TGTGCCAGCAGTTTGTCCAGGGGGCTCAGCGAGCAGTACTTC. It yields the protein CASSLSRGLSEQYF.

This clonotype was observed many times. The chain joins TRBV20-1 to TRBJ2-3, with D perhaps TRBD2 (6 bases). The germline V gene encodes CDR1 DFQATT and CDR2 SNEGSKA (reference sequence). The CDR3 is 12 residues long. V was shortened by 5 bases and J by 3 bases, with 9 bases between the two germline ends. CDR3 sequence reads: CSALRGTDTQYF. In DNA, the CDR3 is TGCAGTGCTCTTCGGGGGACAGATACGCAGTATTTT.

There are many counts of this clonotype. The V gene is TRBV6-1, the J gene TRBJ1-2, with D perhaps matching TRBD1 (5 bases). CDR1 and CDR2 from the germline V gene are MNHNS and SASEGT. This CDR3 contains 13 residues. Trimming removed 7 bases at V and 7 bases at J, with 16 bases between. DNA of the CDR3: TGTGCCAGCACCACCGGCGGGGGTTTTGGCTACACCTTC. Protein product: CASTTGGGFGYTF.

This clonotype was counted many times. The genes are TRBV20-1 and TRBJ2-7, with TRBD1 as a possible D gene (5 bases). V dropped 6 bases and J dropped 2 bases, with 14 bases sitting between them. The length of the CDR3 is 13 residues. Germline V gene lookup returns CDR1 DFQATT and CDR2 SNEGSKA (reference sequence). DNA for the CDR3: TGCAGTGCCCCGATAGGGGTCCCCTACGAGCAGTACTTC. Its protein is CSAPIGVPYEQYF.

This clonotype was found many times. The chain is built from TRBV5-1 and TRBJ2-5; TRBD1 matches 8 bases. V shed 4 bases, J shed 5 bases, and the junction held 7 bases outside the gene matches. Germline V CDR1 and CDR2: SGHRS, YFSETQ. The CDR3 has 14 residues. The CDR3 reads CASSHGQGAETQYF. The CDR3, as DNA: TGCGCCAGCAGCCATGGACAGGGTGCCGAGACCCAGTACTTC.

The V call is TRBV7-2, the J call TRBJ2-1, with D possibly TRBD2 on 6 matching bases. Germline CDR1 SGHTA, CDR2 FQGNSA. This CDR3 spans 15 amino acids. Between the trimmed V and J ends, which lost 5 bases and 5 bases, there was a span of 16 bases. The CDR3 spells CASSRLVGVNNEQFF. In DNA form, the CDR3 reads TGTGCCAGCAGCCGACTAGTAGGGGTCAACAATGAGCAGTTCTTC.

The rearrangement links TRBV5-1 to TRBJ2-7, with 13 bases identical to TRBD2. The trim removed 2 bases at V and 6 bases at J, leaving 2 bases unmatched. The CDR3 loop spans 14 amino acids. Germline V gene sequence: CDR1 SGHRS, CDR2 YFSETQ. The DNA of the CDR3 is TGCGCCAGCAGCTTCGGACTAGCGGGGGTCGAGCAGTACTTC. Amino acid sequence: CASSFGLAGVEQYF. Filled out from reference TRBV5-1 and TRBJ2-7, the complete variable domain reads KAGVTQTPRYLIKTRGQQVTLSCSPISGHRSVSWYQQTPGQGLQFLFEYFSETQRNKGNFPGRFSGRQFSNSRSEMNVSTLELGDSALYLCASSFGLAGVEQYFGPGTRLTVT.

In its sample, this clonotype was seen many times. The CDR3 sequence: CSVEGVRDRGLGAEETQYF. In DNA, the CDR3 is TGCAGCGTTGAAGGGGTCCGGGACAGGGGGCTTGGGGCGGAAGAGACCCAGTACTTC. The chain joins TRBV29-1 to TRBJ2-5, with 12 bases fitting TRBD1. With V trimmed by 1 base and J by 3 bases, 15 bases remained unmatched. The CDR3 has 19 amino acids. From germline, CDR1 is SQVTM and CDR2 ANQGSEA.

This clonotype was detected only once. This clone may be a read error of a much larger clone one base away. The chain is built from TRBV10-2 and TRBJ2-2; 7 bases line up with TRBD1. Germline CDR1 is WSHSY and CDR2 is SAAADI. The length of the CDR3 is 16 residues. After removal of 10 bases from V and 0 bases from J, the junction contained 11 bases not matched to a gene. The CDR3 protein is CAIRGNRGPNTGELFF. CDR3 nucleotides: TGCGCCATCAGGGGAAACAGGGGTCCGAACACCGGGGAGCTGTTTTTT.

This clonotype was detected ten times or more. The chain has TRBV18 and TRBJ1-1; D remains ambiguous. V lost 5 bases and J lost 4, with 11 bases in between. Looked up from germline, CDR1 is KGHSH and CDR2 is LQKENI. The CDR3 covers 13 residues. The DNA for the CDR3 is TGTGCCAGCTCATCGCTCGGAATCACTGAAGCTTTCTTT. As protein: CASSSLGITEAFF. The full variable domain, completed using reference TRBV18 and TRBJ1-1, is NAGVMQNPRHLVRRRGQEARLRCSPMKGHSHVYWYRQLPEEGLKFMVYLQKENIIDESGMPKERFSAEFPKEGPSILRIQQVVRGDSAAYFCASSSLGITEAFFGQGTRLTVV.

This clonotype was seen many times. The CDR3 bases are TGTGCCAGCAGTGAATCTGGGACTAGCTGGGACCAAGAGACCCAGTACTTC. Protein: CASSESGTSWDQETQYF. J is TRBJ2-5 and V is TRBV25-1; TRBD2 matches at 9 bases. Trimming cost V 1 base and J 0 bases; bases outside gene matches: 6. Germline values: CDR1 MGHDK, CDR2 SYGVNS. The CDR3 length is 17 residues.

In its sample, this clonotype was seen a few times. The chain is built from TRBV4-1 and TRBJ2-7, with D possibly TRBD2 on 6 matching bases. The CDR3 consists of 16 residues. V was trimmed by 1 base and J by 2 bases, leaving 15 bases between them. Germline V gene sequence: CDR1 MGHRA, CDR2 YSYEKL. CDR3 in DNA: TGCGCCAGCAGCCAAGTCGGGGCGGGGCGACCCTACGAGCAGTACTTC. It is translated as CASSQVGAGRPYEQYF.

Of note for this clonotype: A much bigger clone sits one base away, suggesting this may be a read error. The rearrangement joins TRBV27 to TRBJ2-3; no reliable D call. The CDR3 consists of 16 residues. Trimming left V 5 bases short and J 0 bases short, with 15 bases between. Per the germline V gene, CDR1 is MNHEY and CDR2 is SMNVEV (reference sequence). The CDR3 bases are TGTGCCAGCAGTCTTCGACGTCCGGCTAGCACAGATACGCAGTATTTT. Protein: CASSLRRPASTDTQYF.

This clonotype was found many times. DNA of the CDR3: TGTGCCACCAGTGATCGAGCCCGGAGGGATGAGCAGTTCTTC. As protein: CATSDRARRDEQFF. The rearrangement uses TRBV24-1 and TRBJ2-1; possible D gene TRBD2, 6 bases. The CDR3 spans 14 residues. Trimming removed 3 bases at V and 8 bases at J, with 13 bases between. Germline lookup yields CDR1 KGHDR and CDR2 SFDVKD.

The sample holds many counts of this clonotype. V gene TRBV25-1 combines with J gene TRBJ1-3; TRBD1 is a possible D gene (5 bases). The CDR3 is 17 amino acids. V lost 2 bases, J lost 4 bases, and 18 bases lay in between. The germline V gene has CDR1 MGHDK and CDR2 SYGVNS. The CDR3 sequence: CASSELSFSRDGNTIYF. The CDR3 DNA reads TGTGCCAGCAGTGAACTGAGTTTCTCGAGGGACGGAAACACCATATATTTT.

This clonotype was detected ten times or more. The CDR3 protein is CASIRTVNTEAFF. In DNA, the CDR3 is TGTGCCAGCATCAGAACAGTGAACACTGAAGCTTTCTTT. The chain recombines TRBV28 with TRBJ1-1; unclear D gene. The CDR3 totals 13 residues. Between the trimmed V and J ends, which lost 7 bases and 0 bases, there was a span of 9 bases. Germline V gene lookup returns CDR1 MDHEN and CDR2 SYDVKM.

The gene calls are TRBV18 and TRBJ2-5, with no clear D. Germline V gene sequence: CDR1 KGHSH, CDR2 LQKENI. Between the trimmed V and J ends, which lost 1 base and 2 bases, there was a span of 8 bases. The CDR3 loop spans 14 amino acids. This CDR3 is CASSPRAEQETQYF. For the CDR3, the DNA is TGTGCCAGCTCACCACGAGCAGAGCAAGAGACCCAGTACTTC.

The chain links TRBV28 to TRBJ2-7; D call uncertain. Germline V lookup: CDR1 MDHEN, CDR2 SYDVKM. Trimming stripped 6 bases from V and 2 bases from J, with 20 bases between. The CDR3 covers 16 residues. The CDR3 sequence: CASRPPRLPATYEQYV. CDR3 coding DNA: TGTGCCAGCAGACCGCCGCGACTCCCAGCGACCTACGAGCAGTACGTC.